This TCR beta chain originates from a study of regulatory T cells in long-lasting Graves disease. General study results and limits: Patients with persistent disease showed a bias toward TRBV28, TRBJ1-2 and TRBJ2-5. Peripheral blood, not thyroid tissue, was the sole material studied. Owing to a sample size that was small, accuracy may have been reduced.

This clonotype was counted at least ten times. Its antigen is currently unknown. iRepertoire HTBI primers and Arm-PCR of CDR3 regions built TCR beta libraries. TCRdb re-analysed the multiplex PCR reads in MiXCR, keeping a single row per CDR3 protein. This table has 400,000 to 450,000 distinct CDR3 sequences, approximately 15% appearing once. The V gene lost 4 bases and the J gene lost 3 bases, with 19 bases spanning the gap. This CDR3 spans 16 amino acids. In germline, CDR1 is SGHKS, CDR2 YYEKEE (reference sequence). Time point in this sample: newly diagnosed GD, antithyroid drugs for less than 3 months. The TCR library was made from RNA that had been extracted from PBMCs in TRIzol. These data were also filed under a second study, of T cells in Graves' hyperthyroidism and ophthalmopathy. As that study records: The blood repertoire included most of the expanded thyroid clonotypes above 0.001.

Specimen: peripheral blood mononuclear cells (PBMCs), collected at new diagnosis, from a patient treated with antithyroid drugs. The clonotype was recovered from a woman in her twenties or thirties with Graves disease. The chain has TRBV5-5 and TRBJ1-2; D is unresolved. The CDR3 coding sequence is TGTGCCAGCAGCCGTCATTCGGGATCCTGGGACTATGGCTACACCTTC. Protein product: CASSRHSGSWDYGYTF.